At least ten counts were recorded for the clone carrying this TCR beta chain. What it binds is not known. From the 5' RACE reads, TCRdb called clonotypes with MiXCR, one entry per CDR3 protein. Of approximately 410,000 distinct CDR3 sequences in the sample, 15% to 20% were seen once. Germline CDR1 and CDR2: LGHNA and YSLEER. Trimming cost V 1 base and J 0 bases, with 17 bases left between them. The CDR3 extends over 18 amino acids. The entry originates in a study of identical twins. Whole-study findings and limits: Alpha sequences out of frame and shared by twins had excess low generation probability. Surplus twin overlap in beta out-of-frame sequences was less pronounced.

The V and J genes are TRBV4-3 and TRBJ2-3; the D is unclear. The source of this sequence is a man aged 45-65 years in good health. The sample taken for sequencing was naive T cells sorted from blood. As DNA, the CDR3 is TGCGCCAGCAGCCAAGGAACGTCAAGGGCCCTTAGCACAGATACGCAGTATTTT. This encodes CASSQGTSRALSTDTQYF.